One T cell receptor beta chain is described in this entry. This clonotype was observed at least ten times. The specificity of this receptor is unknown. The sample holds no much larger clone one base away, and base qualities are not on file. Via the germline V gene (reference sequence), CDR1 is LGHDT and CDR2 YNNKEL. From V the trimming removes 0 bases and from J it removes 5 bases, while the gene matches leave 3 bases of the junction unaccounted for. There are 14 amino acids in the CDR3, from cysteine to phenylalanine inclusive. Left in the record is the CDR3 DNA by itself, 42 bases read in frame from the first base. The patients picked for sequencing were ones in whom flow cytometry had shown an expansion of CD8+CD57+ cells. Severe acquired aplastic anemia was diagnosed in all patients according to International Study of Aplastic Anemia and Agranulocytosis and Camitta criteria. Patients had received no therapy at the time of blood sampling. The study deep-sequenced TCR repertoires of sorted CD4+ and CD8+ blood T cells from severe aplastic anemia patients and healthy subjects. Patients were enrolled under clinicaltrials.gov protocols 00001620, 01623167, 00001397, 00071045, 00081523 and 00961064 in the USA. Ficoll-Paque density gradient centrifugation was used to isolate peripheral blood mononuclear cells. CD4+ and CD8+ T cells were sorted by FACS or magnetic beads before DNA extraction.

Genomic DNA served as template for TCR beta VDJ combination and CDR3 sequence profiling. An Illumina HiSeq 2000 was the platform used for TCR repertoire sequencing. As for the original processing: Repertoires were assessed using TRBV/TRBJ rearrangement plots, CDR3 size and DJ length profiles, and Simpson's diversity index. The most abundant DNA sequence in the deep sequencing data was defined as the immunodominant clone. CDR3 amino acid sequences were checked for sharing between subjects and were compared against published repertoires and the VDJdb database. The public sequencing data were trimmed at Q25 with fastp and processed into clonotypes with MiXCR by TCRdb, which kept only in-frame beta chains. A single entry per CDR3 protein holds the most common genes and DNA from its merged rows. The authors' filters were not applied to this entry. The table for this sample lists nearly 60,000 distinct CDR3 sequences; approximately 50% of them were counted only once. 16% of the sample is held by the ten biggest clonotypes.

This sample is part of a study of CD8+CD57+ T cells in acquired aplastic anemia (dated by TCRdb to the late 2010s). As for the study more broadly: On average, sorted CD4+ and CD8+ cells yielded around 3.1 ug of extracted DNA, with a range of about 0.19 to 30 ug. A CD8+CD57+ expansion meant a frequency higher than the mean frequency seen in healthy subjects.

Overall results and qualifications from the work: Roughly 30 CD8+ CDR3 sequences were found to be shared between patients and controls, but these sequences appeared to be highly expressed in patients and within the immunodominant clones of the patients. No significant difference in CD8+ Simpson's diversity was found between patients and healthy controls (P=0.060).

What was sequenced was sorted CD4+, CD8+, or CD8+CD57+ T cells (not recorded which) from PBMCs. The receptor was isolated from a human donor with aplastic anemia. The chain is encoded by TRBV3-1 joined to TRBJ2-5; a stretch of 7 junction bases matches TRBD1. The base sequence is TGTGCCAGCAGCCAAGAGGGGACAGTGGAGACCCAGTACTTC. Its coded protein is CASSQEGTVETQYF.